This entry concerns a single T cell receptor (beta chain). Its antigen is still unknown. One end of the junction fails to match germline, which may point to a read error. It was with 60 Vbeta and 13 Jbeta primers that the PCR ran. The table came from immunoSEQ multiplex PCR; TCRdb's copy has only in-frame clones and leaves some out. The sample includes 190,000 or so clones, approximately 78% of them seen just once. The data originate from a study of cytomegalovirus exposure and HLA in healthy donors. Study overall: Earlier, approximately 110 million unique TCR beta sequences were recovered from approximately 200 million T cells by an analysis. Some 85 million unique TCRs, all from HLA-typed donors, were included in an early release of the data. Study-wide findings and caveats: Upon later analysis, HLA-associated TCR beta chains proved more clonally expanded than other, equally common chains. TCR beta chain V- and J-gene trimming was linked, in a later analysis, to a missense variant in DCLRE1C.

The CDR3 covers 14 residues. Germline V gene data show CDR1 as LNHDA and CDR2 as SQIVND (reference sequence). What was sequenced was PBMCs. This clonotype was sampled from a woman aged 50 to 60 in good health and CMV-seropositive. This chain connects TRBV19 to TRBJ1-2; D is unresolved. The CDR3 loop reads CASRPDPWEYGYAF. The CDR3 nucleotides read TGTGCCAGTAGACCAGACCCTTGGGAGTATGGCTACGCCTTC. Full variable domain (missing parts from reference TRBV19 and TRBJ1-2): DGGITQSPKYLFRKEGQNVTLSCEQNLNHDAMYWYRQDPGQGLRLIYYSQIVNDFQKGDIAEGYSVSREKKESFPLTVTSAQKNPTAFYLCASRPDPWEYGYAFGSGTRLTVV.